These 23 T cell receptor beta chains came from one sample sequenced in a study of shared clonotypes between healthy human individuals (dated by TCRdb to 2020 to 2021). Library prep was done by the immunoSEQ multiplex PCR assay. The immuneACCESS repertoire file appears here via TCRdb, limited to in-frame rearrangements. These files lack a portion of the clones; in checked studies, under half of the deficit traces to unresolved V genes, and the cause of the others is not known. The sample table lists 2.3 million or so clones, 80% to 95% of them with a count of one. 0.39% of the sample rests with the top ten. Input material: naive CD4+ T cells from PBMCs. Read against the paper, the sample's cell subset or site label means: CD45RA+ positively selected. The source is a man aged 18 to 30 in good health. Some clones in this sample may be carry-over from other donors' samples.

CDR3 DNA sequence: TGTGCCAGCAGCTTTACGGGACAGGGGGCAGATACGCAGTATTTT. Residues: CASSFTGQGADTQYF. This chain links TRBV7-3 with TRBJ2-3, with TRBD1 matching 11 bases. J was trimmed by 4 bases and V by 3 bases; bases with no gene match: 3. The CDR3 runs to 15 residues. Germline CDR1 and CDR2: SGHTA and FQGTGA. Supplemented by reference TRBV7-3 and TRBJ2-3, the full variable domain reads GAGVSQTPSNKVTEKGKYVELRCDPISGHTALYWYRQSLGQGPEFLIYFQGTGAADDSGLPNDRFFAVRPEGSVSTLKIQRTERGDSAVYLCASSFTGQGADTQYFGPGTRLTVL.

J is TRBJ2-1 and V is TRBV7-2; D is unresolved. V lost 2 bases, J lost 6 bases, and 8 bases lay in between. Germline-derived CDR1 and CDR2 are SGHTA and FQGNSA. The CDR3 length is 13 residues. This CDR3 reads CASSLNGFNEQFF. The CDR3 DNA is TGTGCCAGCAGCTTAAACGGATTCAATGAGCAGTTCTTC. The variable domain in full, completed from reference TRBV7-2 and TRBJ2-1, reads GAGVSQSPSNKVTEKGKDVELRCDPISGHTALYWYRQSLGQGLEFLIYFQGNSAPDKSGLPSDRFSAERTGGSVSTLTIQRTQQEDSAVYLCASSLNGFNEQFFGPGTRLTVL.

This clone was found once. The chain links TRBV7-9 to TRBJ1-5; D might be TRBD1 (5 bases). This CDR3 is built from 14 residues. Trimming took 4 bases from V and 4 from J, leaving 11 bases between them. Germline-derived CDR1 and CDR2 are SEHNR and FQNEAQ (reference sequence). The CDR3 sequence: CASSSSGDNQPQHF. DNA of the CDR3: TGTGCCAGCAGCTCCTCGGGGGATAATCAGCCCCAGCATTTT.

V usage is TRBV5-1 and J usage is TRBJ1-3; TRBD1 agrees at 8 bases. Trimming cost V 0 bases and J 0 bases; bases outside gene matches: 5. This CDR3 is built from 17 residues. CDR1 SGHRS and CDR2 YFSETQ come from the germline V gene. CDR3 DNA sequence: TGCGCCAGCAGCTTGGAGGGACAGGTCCGCTCTGGAAACACCATATATTTT. It encodes CASSLEGQVRSGNTIYF.

The chain has TRBV11-2 and TRBJ2-7, with 7 bases identical to TRBD2. V shed 5 bases, J shed 6 bases, and the junction held 16 bases outside the gene matches. CDR3 length: 16 residues. Looked up from germline, CDR1 is SGHAT and CDR2 is FQNNGV. CDR3 bases: TGTGCCAGCAGCCAGAACGCCCCGGCTAGCGGCACCGAGCAGTACTTC. This translates into CASSQNAPASGTEQYF.

The rearrangement uses TRBV7-2 and TRBJ2-4; possibly TRBD1 for D (5 bases). Germline CDR1 SGHTA, CDR2 FQGNSA. V gave up 5 bases and J gave up 4 bases, with 15 bases separating them. The length of the CDR3 is 15 residues. The CDR3: CASSPGPAGKNIQYF. CDR3 DNA: TGTGCCAGCAGCCCAGGCCCGGCAGGGAAAAACATTCAGTACTTC.

The CDR3 coding sequence is TGTGCCAGTAGTAGATCGGGACAGTTGGACACTGAAGCTTTCTTT. Translation: CASSRSGQLDTEAFF. The V call is TRBV19, the J call TRBJ1-1; 7 bases agree with TRBD1. The CDR3 runs 15 residues. The trim removed 4 bases at V and 3 bases at J, leaving 8 bases unmatched. The germline gives CDR1 LNHDA, CDR2 SQIVND (reference sequence).

The chain employs TRBV4-1 and TRBJ2-1; 11 bases match TRBD2. Germline trimming cut 4 bases from V and 7 bases from J; bases unmatched to any gene: 12. Germline loops: CDR1 MGHRA, CDR2 YSYEKL. This CDR3 comprises 17 residues. The CDR3 DNA follows: TGCGCCAGCAGCCCCCTATCCATAGCGGGAGGGCGGAATGAGCAGTTCTTC. It codes for CASSPLSIAGGRNEQFF.

The gene calls are TRBV5-1 and TRBJ2-2; a possible D gene is TRBD1 (6 bases). The ends were cut back, 4 bases at V and 0 bases at J, with 28 bases in the middle. The CDR3 contains 21 residues. Germline-derived CDR1 and CDR2 are SGHRS and YFSETQ. The CDR3 region is CASSLPLGTILEATNTGELFF. Here the CDR3 DNA reads TGCGCCAGCAGCCTACCCCTCGGGACAATACTGGAAGCGACGAACACCGGGGAGCTGTTTTTT.

As for this clone: Distinct nucleotide sequences in the sample also encode this CDR3. V gene TRBV5-1 combines with J gene TRBJ2-1; D is uncertain. V was clipped by 0 bases and J by 5 bases, with 6 bases between them. The length of the CDR3 is 13 residues. CDR1 is SGHRS, CDR2 YFSETQ, per germline. The CDR3 reads CASSLGPDNEQFF. CDR3 coding DNA: TGCGCCAGCAGCTTGGGTCCGGACAATGAGCAGTTCTTC.

V usage is TRBV6-6 and J usage is TRBJ1-1; D uncertain. The ends were cut back, 0 bases at V and 8 bases at J, with 13 bases in the middle. In germline, CDR1 is MNHNY, CDR2 SVGAGI (reference sequence). The CDR3 runs 14 residues. The CDR3 region has the DNA TGTGCCAGCAGTTACTCGAAGAGCGGGTCCGAAGCTTTCTTT. Translated, it gives CASSYSKSGSEAFF.

The gene calls are TRBV5-1 and TRBJ2-5; 8 nucleotides line up with TRBD2. In germline, CDR1 is SGHRS, CDR2 YFSETQ. This CDR3 has 15 residues. V shed 5 bases, J shed 5 bases, and the junction held 11 bases outside the gene matches. CDR3 nucleotides: TGCGCCAGCAGTATTGTGCTAGCGGGCCTCGAGACCCAGTACTTC. It codes for CASSIVLAGLETQYF.

This chain connects TRBV9 to TRBJ1-2; a weak D match, TRBD1 (5 bases). This CDR3 comprises 13 residues. Germline V gene data show CDR1 as SGDLS and CDR2 as YYNGEE. V lost 0 bases and J 8 bases, leaving 11 bases between the germline ends. CDR3 in DNA: TGTGCCAGCAGCGTAGCTACCGGGACCGGCTACACCTTC. Protein product: CASSVATGTGYTF.

This chain links TRBV19 with TRBJ2-2, with 9 positions matching TRBD2. Germline V CDR1 and CDR2: LNHDA, SQIVND (reference sequence). The CDR3 has 15 residues. V lost 5 bases to trimming and J lost 5 bases; unmatched junction nucleotides: 6. CDR3 residues: CASSVLAGYTGELFF. DNA of the CDR3: TGTGCCAGTAGTGTACTAGCGGGTTATACCGGGGAGCTGTTTTTT.

The rearrangement uses TRBV5-8 and TRBJ2-3, with D unclear. In germline, CDR1 is SGHTS, CDR2 YDEGEE. This CDR3 is built from 8 residues. V was pared by 4 bases and J by 13 bases, with 4 bases between. CDR3 nucleotides: TGTGCCAGCAGCCCTAAGTATTTT. This encodes CASSPKYF.

As for this clone: Other DNA sequences in the sample encode the same CDR3. The V gene is TRBV5-1, the J gene TRBJ1-5; 11 positions agree with TRBD1. The CDR3 contains 15 residues. With V trimmed by 0 bases and J by 5 bases, 1 base remained unmatched. CDR1 is SGHRS, CDR2 YFSETQ, per germline. The CDR3 coding sequence is TGCGCCAGCAGCTTGGCGGGACAGGGGGATCAGCCCCAGCATTTT. Amino acid sequence: CASSLAGQGDQPQHF.

As regards this clone: The sample holds other DNA sequences that translate to the same CDR3. V gene TRBV4-1 combines with J gene TRBJ2-1; 12 bases agree with TRBD2. Germline assignment: CDR1 MGHRA and CDR2 YSYEKL. V shed 0 bases and J 4 bases; nucleotides not matched to a gene: 1. The CDR3 has 16 residues. The CDR3 sequence is CASSQELAGGYNEQFF. The CDR3 DNA is TGCGCCAGCAGCCAAGAACTAGCGGGGGGATACAATGAGCAGTTCTTC.

The genes are TRBV6-5 and TRBJ2-7; D possibly corresponds to TRBD1 (6 bases). The germline V and J ends were trimmed by 6 bases and 5 bases, with 17 bases remaining between them. The germline V gene has CDR1 MNHEY and CDR2 SVGAGI. The CDR3 consists of 14 residues. The CDR3 is CASRPLNRVNEQYF. The CDR3 coding sequence is TGTGCCAGCAGACCCTTAAACAGGGTCAACGAGCAGTACTTC.

This clone was seen a single time. The chain links TRBV5-6 to TRBJ1-2; D may be TRBD1 (5 bases). The CDR3 loop spans 13 amino acids. Germline V gene data show CDR1 as SGHDT and CDR2 as YYEEEE. The V end was cut by 1 base, the J end by 8 bases, with 12 bases between. The CDR3 reads CASSLTGTGGYTF. DNA for the CDR3: TGTGCCAGCAGCTTGACGGGGACGGGAGGCTACACCTTC. Variable domain in full (rest from reference TRBV5-6 and TRBJ1-2): DAGVTQSPTHLIKTRGQQVTLRCSPKSGHDTVSWYQQALGQGPQFIFQYYEEEERQRGNFPDRFSGHQFPNYSSELNVNALLLGDSALYLCASSLTGTGGYTFGSGTRLTVV.

V gene TRBV10-3 combines with J gene TRBJ2-3, with TRBD1 as a possible D gene (6 bases). V lost 4 bases to trimming and J lost 2 bases, with 10 bases between them. The germline gives CDR1 ENHRY, CDR2 SYGVKD. There are 14 residues in the CDR3. The DNA of the CDR3 is TGTGCCATCAGTGGGACAGCCACCACAGATACGCAGTATTTT. Its protein product is CAISGTATTDTQYF.

In its sample, this clone was seen once. The chain joins TRBV15 to TRBJ1-4; 9 positions match TRBD1. The CDR3 extends over 16 amino acids. Germline V gene sequence: CDR1 LNHNV, CDR2 YYDKDF (reference sequence). J lost 8 bases, V lost 3 bases, and 10 bases had no gene match. CDR3 sequence reads: CATSSLYTGGREKLFF. The CDR3 DNA is TGTGCCACCAGCAGCCTTTACACAGGGGGCCGGGAAAAACTGTTTTTT.

The chain links TRBV7-6 to TRBJ2-7; the D call may be TRBD1 or TRBD2 (6 bases each). Germline values: CDR1 SGHVS, CDR2 FNYEAQ. This CDR3 region has 17 residues. V lost 2 bases to trimming and J lost 3 bases, with 20 bases between them. The chain's CDR3 is CASSLSVGGLGNYEQYF. DNA of the CDR3: TGTGCCAGCAGCTTATCCGTGGGGGGCCTTGGGAACTACGAGCAGTACTTC.

V is TRBV10-3 and J is TRBJ1-5; D gene uncertain. The V end was cut by 2 bases, the J end by 0 bases, with 5 bases between. CDR3 length equals 14 residues. Germline V CDR1 and CDR2: ENHRY, SYGVKD. In DNA form, the CDR3 reads TGTGCCATCAGTGAGGGGGATAGCAATCAGCCCCAGCATTTT. It specifies CAISEGDSNQPQHF.